Following are 27 T cell receptor beta chains from one sample sequenced in a study of cytomegalovirus exposure and HLA in healthy donors. Primers for the PCR totalled 60 Vbeta and 13 Jbeta. Libraries were prepared by immunoSEQ multiplex PCR; TCRdb keeps only in-frame clonotypes and omits some of them. The data hold 270,000 or so clones, with over 90% observed a single time. Source material: PBMCs. The receptor source for this set is a girl aged 2 to 10 in good health and CMV-seronegative.

The chain recombines TRBV28 with TRBJ2-7; possibly TRBD2 for D (5 bases). Trimming left V 7 bases short and J 2 bases short, with 18 bases between. Germline values: CDR1 MDHEN, CDR2 SYDVKM. The CDR3 contains 15 residues. CDR3 region: CASTLAVEGTYEQYF. The CDR3 nucleotides are TGTGCCAGCACCCTAGCCGTGGAAGGAACCTACGAGCAGTACTTC.

V gene TRBV5-1 combines with J gene TRBJ2-5; TRBD2 agrees at 8 bases. Germline-derived CDR1 and CDR2 are SGHRS and YFSETQ. This CDR3 comprises 14 residues. Unmatched junction bases numbered 13, after V lost 6 bases and J lost 9 bases. The CDR3 DNA reads as TGCGCCAGCACCCCCGGACTAGCAAGCTCCCCCCAGTACTTC. Protein product: CASTPGLASSPQYF.

The chain uses TRBV19 and TRBJ1-4, with a weak D call TRBD1 (6 bases). Germline V gives CDR1 LNHDA, CDR2 SQIVND (reference sequence). Trimming pared 1 base from V and 5 bases from J, leaving 11 bases between. The length of the CDR3 is 15 residues. The CDR3 DNA sequence: TGTGCCAGTAGTATAGGGGGGCAGTCCAATGAAAAACTGTTTTTT. As protein: CASSIGGQSNEKLFF.

CDR3 DNA sequence: TGTGCCAGCAGCTTAAGGGGACTAGCGGGGGGGCCTGGGGCCAACGTCCTGACTTTC. Its protein is CASSLRGLAGGPGANVLTF. V gene TRBV7-3 combines with J gene TRBJ2-6, with 16 bases identical to TRBD2. V gave up 1 base and J gave up 2 bases; unmatched junction bases: 2. The CDR3 has 19 residues. The germline V gene has CDR1 SGHTA and CDR2 FQGTGA.

This chain uses TRBV5-4 with TRBJ2-4; TRBD1 agrees at 10 bases. The CDR3 is 14 amino acids. J was trimmed by 7 bases and V by 4 bases; bases with no gene match: 5. Germline V lookup: CDR1 SGHNT, CDR2 YYREEE (reference sequence). CDR3: CASSTGQGRNIQYF. DNA for the CDR3: TGTGCCAGCAGCACGGGACAGGGGAGGAACATTCAGTACTTC.

The chain recombines TRBV6-5 with TRBJ1-4; D uncertain. V was clipped by 2 bases and J by 10 bases, with 8 bases between them. Germline V CDR1 and CDR2: MNHEY, SVGAGI. The CDR3 length is 12 residues. The DNA of the CDR3 is TGTGCCAGCAGTTACGAGACAAGAAAACTGTTTTTT. Its protein is CASSYETRKLFF.

The V and J genes are TRBV19 and TRBJ2-1; D is perhaps TRBD2 (5 bases). CDR1 and CDR2 (germline): LNHDA, SQIVND (reference sequence). V was clipped by 7 bases and J by 6 bases, with 13 bases between them. This CDR3 comprises 13 residues. The CDR3 nucleotides are TGTGCCAGTAAGGACTTGCCTCTCAATGAGCAGTTCTTC. Its protein is CASKDLPLNEQFF.

CDR3 protein: CASGLAEDTQYF. CDR3 sequence (DNA): TGTGCCAGCGGCCTAGCGGAAGATACGCAGTATTTT. V gene TRBV2 combines with J gene TRBJ2-3; TRBD2 matches 7 bases. The V segment lost 8 bases and the J segment 5 bases; nucleotides outside the gene matches: 4. The germline gives CDR1 SNHLY, CDR2 FYNNEI. This CDR3 is 12 amino acids long.

The V call is TRBV5-8, the J call TRBJ1-2; 8 nucleotides line up with TRBD1. The V gene's germline CDR1 is SGHTS and CDR2 YDEGEE. V shed 3 bases, J shed 2 bases, and the junction held 6 bases outside the gene matches. CDR3 length equals 15 residues. The DNA for the CDR3 is TGTGCCAGCAGCTCCGGACAGGGCATAAACTATGGCTACACCTTC. Translated: CASSSGQGINYGYTF.

The chain recombines TRBV28 with TRBJ1-4; 7 bases match TRBD1. Trimming cost V 3 bases and J 4 bases; bases outside gene matches: 8. CDR1 and CDR2 (germline): MDHEN, SYDVKM. CDR3 length: 16 amino acids. CDR3 in amino acids: CASSLGWGTDNEKLFF. CDR3 nucleotides: TGTGCCAGCAGTTTGGGGTGGGGGACAGATAATGAAAAACTGTTTTTT. Filled out from reference TRBV28 and TRBJ1-4, the complete variable domain reads DVKVTQSSRYLVKRTGEKVFLECVQDMDHENMFWYRQDPGLGLRLIYFSYDVKMKEKGDIPEGYSVSREKKERFSLILESASTNQTSMYLCASSLGWGTDNEKLFFGSGTQLSVL.

The chain has TRBV5-1 and TRBJ2-1; 7 bases fit TRBD2. Germline trimming cut 3 bases from V and 7 bases from J; bases unmatched to any gene: 10. CDR1 SGHRS and CDR2 YFSETQ come from the germline V gene. The CDR3 totals 15 residues. CDR3 loop: CASSSGREGRNEQFF. The CDR3 DNA is TGCGCCAGCAGCTCGGGGAGGGAGGGAAGGAATGAGCAGTTCTTC.

The V gene is TRBV9, the J gene TRBJ2-3; TRBD1 agrees at 7 bases. The trim removed 2 bases at V and 5 bases at J, leaving 8 bases unmatched. Per germline, CDR1 SGDLS and CDR2 YYNGEE. The CDR3 sequence is 15 residues long. This CDR3 is CASSVGTVGVDTQYF. In DNA, the CDR3 is TGTGCCAGCAGCGTCGGGACAGTCGGTGTAGATACGCAGTATTTT.

The chain recombines TRBV19 with TRBJ2-7, with TRBD2 matching over 13 bases. Trimming took 7 bases from V and 0 from J; bases not matched to a gene: 12. CDR3 length equals 18 residues. Germline CDR1 reads LNHDA; CDR2 reads SQIVND (reference sequence). The CDR3 DNA reads as TGTGCCAGTACCCTTACGGGACTAGCGGGATCGAGCTCCTACGAGCAGTACTTC. The encoded protein is CASTLTGLAGSSSYEQYF.

V usage is TRBV7-2 and J usage is TRBJ1-5; no clear D gene. The CDR3 is 14 residues long. The V and J ends lost 1 base and 3 bases respectively, with 7 bases between them. Per germline, CDR1 SGHTA and CDR2 FQGNSA. The CDR3 reads CASSLVSNNQPQHF. CDR3 DNA sequence: TGTGCCAGCAGCTTAGTCAGTAACAATCAGCCCCAGCATTTT.

The rearrangement joins TRBV6-5 to TRBJ2-1, with TRBD2 matching 7 bases. CDR3 length: 14 amino acids. Trimming cost V 6 bases and J 4 bases; bases outside gene matches: 6. From germline, CDR1 is MNHEY and CDR2 SVGAGI. CDR3 residues: CASSSGLVYNEQFF. CDR3 bases: TGTGCCAGCAGCTCCGGACTAGTTTACAATGAGCAGTTCTTC.

This clone was detected only a few times. This chain connects TRBV5-6 to TRBJ1-4, with a tentative D call TRBD1 (6 bases). V lost 4 bases and J lost 7, with 14 bases in between. Germline V gene lookup returns CDR1 SGHDT and CDR2 YYEEEE. The CDR3 has 14 residues. For the CDR3, the DNA is TGTGCCAGCAGCCTGCCTGGACAGTTTGAAAAACTGTTTTTT. Translated, it gives CASSLPGQFEKLFF. Drawing the rest from reference TRBV5-6 and TRBJ1-4, the complete variable domain is DAGVTQSPTHLIKTRGQQVTLRCSPKSGHDTVSWYQQALGQGPQFIFQYYEEEERQRGNFPDRFSGHQFPNYSSELNVNALLLGDSALYLCASSLPGQFEKLFFGSGTQLSVL.

The chain couples TRBV11-2 to TRBJ2-7, with D perhaps TRBD1 (6 bases). This CDR3 has 14 amino acids. From germline, CDR1 is SGHAT and CDR2 FQNNGV. Trimming took off 1 base at V and 2 bases at J, with 9 bases between the two ends. Here the CDR3 DNA reads TGTGCCAGCAGCTTAGGGTCAGGGGCCTACGAGCAGTACTTC. This codes for CASSLGSGAYEQYF.

J is TRBJ2-2 and V is TRBV4-1, with 12 bases that match TRBD2. The germline V gene encodes CDR1 MGHRA and CDR2 YSYEKL. Unmatched junction bases numbered 4, after V lost 7 bases and J lost 4 bases. The CDR3 loop spans 15 amino acids. The CDR3 here is CASTRTSGTTGELFF. Here the CDR3 DNA reads TGCGCCAGCACCAGGACTAGCGGGACCACCGGGGAGCTGTTTTTT.

The V and J genes are TRBV10-3 and TRBJ2-2, with TRBD2 identical over 10 bases. The germline gives CDR1 ENHRY, CDR2 SYGVKD. This CDR3 has 17 residues. J was trimmed by 2 bases and V by 2 bases; bases with no gene match: 5. CDR3 loop: CAISETTSGVNTGELFF. The CDR3 nucleotides are TGTGCCATCAGTGAGACTACTAGCGGGGTTAACACCGGGGAGCTGTTTTTT.

This chain connects TRBV7-6 to TRBJ2-7; D unclear. V was shortened by 0 bases and J by 5 bases, with 5 bases between the two germline ends. The CDR3 is 12 amino acids. The germline V gene has CDR1 SGHVS and CDR2 FNYEAQ. The CDR3 here is CASSLAQHEQYF. The CDR3, as DNA: TGTGCCAGCAGCTTAGCACAGCACGAGCAGTACTTC.

The chain has TRBV19 and TRBJ2-7, with 11 bases fitting TRBD2. This CDR3 contains 14 residues. V was clipped by 7 bases and J by 2 bases; unmatched bases: 4. From germline, CDR1 is LNHDA and CDR2 SQIVND (reference sequence). For the CDR3, the DNA is TGTGCCAGTACCATAGCGGGAGGGCCCTACGAGCAGTACTTC. This encodes CASTIAGGPYEQYF.

The chain employs TRBV2 and TRBJ2-3; TRBD2 aligns across 11 bases. The CDR3 spans 16 residues. Germline V gives CDR1 SNHLY, CDR2 FYNNEI. V trimming: 3 bases; J trimming: 4 bases; junction bases outside the gene matches: 6. CDR3 in amino acids: CASSDSGGAGADTQYF. In DNA form, the CDR3 reads TGTGCCAGCAGTGATAGCGGGGGGGCCGGGGCAGATACGCAGTATTTT.

The chain carries TRBV5-4 and TRBJ2-7; a weak D match, TRBD1 (5 bases). Per the germline V gene, CDR1 is SGHNT and CDR2 is YYREEE (reference sequence). Trimming removed 2 bases from V and 2 bases from J, with 8 bases in between. CDR3 length: 13 amino acids. The CDR3 region is CASSFDRTYEQYF. CDR3 coding DNA: TGTGCCAGCAGCTTTGACAGAACCTACGAGCAGTACTTC.

This chain uses TRBV5-4 with TRBJ2-3; 8 bases map to TRBD1. The V and J ends lost 4 bases and 4 bases, in that order; junction bases with no gene match: 8. This CDR3 comprises 15 residues. In germline, CDR1 is SGHNT, CDR2 YYREEE (reference sequence). The CDR3 reads CASSPQGALADTQYF. CDR3 coding DNA: TGTGCCAGCAGCCCTCAGGGGGCCCTCGCAGATACGCAGTATTTT.

The rearrangement uses TRBV30 and TRBJ2-7; D may be TRBD1 (6 bases). CDR1 GTSNPN and CDR2 SVGIG come from the germline V gene (reference sequence). The CDR3 sequence is 14 residues long. Trimming stripped 0 bases from V and 3 bases from J, with 12 bases between. As DNA, the CDR3 is TGTGCCTGGAGTGTATTGAACAGGGACTACGAGCAGTACTTC. Encoded protein: CAWSVLNRDYEQYF.

The chain recombines TRBV5-1 with TRBJ2-7, with D possibly matching TRBD1 (6 bases). Germline V gene lookup returns CDR1 SGHRS and CDR2 YFSETQ. The CDR3 consists of 14 residues. V shed 2 bases and J shed 0 bases, with 9 bases lying between them. The CDR3 loop is CASSFRTDSYEQYF. CDR3 sequence (DNA): TGCGCCAGCAGCTTCAGGACAGACTCCTACGAGCAGTACTTC. Full variable domain (outside the CDR3, taken from reference TRBV5-1 and TRBJ2-7): KAGVTQTPRYLIKTRGQQVTLSCSPISGHRSVSWYQQTPGQGLQFLFEYFSETQRNKGNFPGRFSGRQFSNSRSEMNVSTLELGDSALYLCASSFRTDSYEQYFGPGTRLTVT.

The chain couples TRBV7-2 to TRBJ2-1; 9 bases fit TRBD2. J lost 6 bases, V lost 0 bases, and 6 bases had no gene match. CDR3 size: 16 residues. CDR1 and CDR2 (germline): SGHTA, FQGNSA. CDR3 nucleotide sequence: TGTGCCAGCAGCTTAGCGCGCGGCGGGGGGGGCAATGAGCAGTTCTTC. As protein: CASSLARGGGGNEQFF.